One sample yielded the 27 T cell receptor beta chains listed below, sequenced in a study of early T cells in non-severe SARS-CoV-2 infection. TCRdb re-called the 5' RACE reads with MiXCR, one entry per CDR3 protein. The repertoire has around 26,000 distinct CDR3 sequences, 4% to 6% of them found once; the top ten carry more than 3.5%. The sequenced sample was whole blood. These receptors came from an adult who was a healthcare worker with PCR-confirmed SARS-CoV-2 infection or an uninfected control (not recorded which).

The genes are TRBV9 and TRBJ1-4; D not certain. Trimming cost V 4 bases and J 2 bases, with 12 bases left between them. Germline V gene data show CDR1 as SGDLS and CDR2 as YYNGEE. The CDR3 extends over 15 amino acids. CDR3: CASSSSGATNEKLFF. For the CDR3, the DNA is TGTGCCAGCAGCTCTAGTGGTGCGACTAATGAAAAACTGTTTTTT.

This clonotype was detected many times. The chain is built from TRBV6-2 or TRBV6-3 and TRBJ2-7; D is undetermined. Germline assignment: CDR1 MNHEY and CDR2 SVGEGT. The CDR3 length is 12 residues. V was cut by 2 bases and J by 4 bases, with 6 bases left in between. CDR3 protein: CASSYAEYEQYF. CDR3 sequence (DNA): TGTGCCAGCAGTTACGCCGAGTACGAGCAGTACTTC.

This chain uses TRBV7-9 with TRBJ2-1; no clear D. This CDR3 has 15 residues. Germline V gene data show CDR1 as SEHNR and CDR2 as FQNEAQ (reference sequence). V lost 2 bases and J 0 bases, leaving 8 bases between the germline ends. The CDR3 sequence: CASSLFGSSYNEQFF. The CDR3 DNA reads as TGTGCCAGCAGCTTATTCGGAAGCTCCTACAATGAGCAGTTCTTC.

This clonotype was counted at least ten times. The chain carries TRBV7-2 and TRBJ1-1; a weak D match, TRBD1 (5 bases). Germline values: CDR1 SGHTA, CDR2 FQGNSA. Trimming pared 1 base from V and 6 bases from J, leaving 9 bases between. The length of the CDR3 is 13 residues. The DNA for the CDR3 is TGTGCCAGCAGCTTAGGCAGGGTTGCTGAAGCTTTCTTT. Translation: CASSLGRVAEAFF.

This clonotype was counted at least ten times. The chain links TRBV5-6 to TRBJ2-7; D is tentatively TRBD1 or TRBD2 (5 bases each). The ends were cut back, 3 bases at V and 3 bases at J, with 7 bases in the middle. Germline loops: CDR1 SGHDT, CDR2 YYEEEE. This CDR3 comprises 12 residues. The CDR3 region has the DNA TGTGCCAGCAGCTGGGACGTCTACGAGCAGTACTTC. As protein: CASSWDVYEQYF.

This clonotype was seen a few times. V gene TRBV24-1 combines with J gene TRBJ2-3; 7 bases are shared with TRBD2. The V and J ends lost 4 bases and 4 bases, in that order; junction bases with no gene match: 13. The germline V gene encodes CDR1 KGHDR and CDR2 SFDVKD. This CDR3 comprises 17 residues. CDR3 sequence (DNA): TGTGCCACCAGTGAGCCCGCCGGGCGGGGAGGGGCAGATACGCAGTATTTT. Translated, it gives CATSEPAGRGGADTQYF.

The table lists this clonotype with many counts. The chain carries TRBV7-3 and TRBJ2-3; 11 nucleotides match TRBD2. V dropped 5 bases and J dropped 4; count of bases not matched to a gene: 5. The CDR3 runs to 15 residues. The germline CDR1 and CDR2 sequences are SGHTA and FQGTGA. The CDR3 bases are TGTGCCAGCAGCCCCCTAGCGGGGGGATCAGATACGCAGTATTTT. Encoded protein: CASSPLAGGSDTQYF.

The J gene is TRBJ1-6, the V gene TRBV6-6; 7 nucleotides agree with TRBD1. This CDR3 is 14 amino acids long. Germline values: CDR1 MNHNY, CDR2 SVGAGI (reference sequence). V lost 6 bases and J lost 10; bases outside the gene matches: 9. CDR3 protein: CASRLTGNGSPLHF. The CDR3 bases are TGTGCCAGCAGACTGACAGGGAACGGCTCACCCCTCCACTTT.

This clonotype was counted between two and nine times. The chain joins TRBV3-1 to TRBJ1-2, with D possibly matching TRBD1 (5 bases). Germline assignment: CDR1 LGHDT and CDR2 YNNKEL (reference sequence). Trimming shortened V by 8 bases and J by 2 bases, and 15 bases separated the two germline ends. This CDR3 region has 14 residues. The CDR3 region is CASHSGQRNYGYTF. As DNA, the CDR3 is TGTGCCAGCCACTCAGGACAAAGGAACTATGGCTACACCTTC.

This clonotype ranks as medium-sized. The chain combines TRBV7-2 with TRBJ2-3; TRBD2 aligns across 7 bases. CDR1 and CDR2 from the germline V gene are SGHTA and FQGNSA. V lost 5 bases to trimming and J lost 2 bases; unmatched junction nucleotides: 10. The CDR3 is made up of 16 amino acids. The CDR3 loop is CASSLGSGYPTDTQYF. CDR3 sequence (DNA): TGTGCCAGCAGCCTTGGTAGCGGGTACCCCACAGATACGCAGTATTTT.

This clonotype was picked up a small number of times. The rearrangement links TRBV29-1 to TRBJ2-1; D is perhaps TRBD1 or TRBD2 (6 bases each). This CDR3 has 15 amino acids. V was trimmed by 4 bases and J by 2 bases, leaving 15 bases between them. CDR1 and CDR2 from the germline V gene are SQVTM and ANQGSEA. The CDR3 DNA reads TGCAGCGTTGTACGGGGGCAAGGTGCCTACAATGAGCAGTTCTTC. This translates into CSVVRGQGAYNEQFF.

This clonotype was counted ten times or more. V and J are TRBV11-2 and TRBJ2-7; D is uncertain. Germline CDR1 and CDR2: SGHAT and FQNNGV. The V and J ends lost 5 bases and 1 base respectively, with 15 bases between them. The CDR3 is 15 amino acids. CDR3 loop: CASSPLTGPSYEQYF. In DNA, the CDR3 is TGTGCCAGCAGCCCCCTCACCGGACCTTCCTACGAGCAGTACTTC.

There are many counts of this clonotype. The rearrangement joins TRBV10-3 to TRBJ2-3; D gene uncertain. V was clipped by 6 bases and J by 4 bases, with 8 bases between them. There are 12 residues in the CDR3. The germline gives CDR1 ENHRY, CDR2 SYGVKD. In DNA, the CDR3 is TGTGCCATCAGAGGACCGTCAGATACGCAGTATTTT. This encodes CAIRGPSDTQYF.

The rearrangement joins TRBV10-1 to TRBJ2-7; 11 bases agree with TRBD1. CDR3 length equals 14 residues. V was pared by 0 bases and J by 7 bases, with 2 bases of the junction left unmatched. Germline loops: CDR1 WNHNN, CDR2 SYGVQD (reference sequence). The CDR3 DNA sequence: TGCGCCAGCAGTGAGTCGGGGACAGGGGGGGAGCAGTACTTC. This gives the protein CASSESGTGGEQYF.

With regard to this clonotype: Possible read error: a much larger clone is one base away. The chain links TRBV6-1 to TRBJ2-2; 11 nucleotides agree with TRBD2. This CDR3 spans 18 amino acids. Germline V gene lookup returns CDR1 MNHNS and CDR2 SASEGT. The CDR3 DNA follows: TGTGCCAACAGTGAAAGCCTAGCGGGGGGCTCCAACACCGGGGAGCTGTTTTTT. This translates into CANSESLAGGSNTGELFF.

The J gene is TRBJ2-3, the V gene TRBV6-5, with 7 nucleotides matching TRBD2. Germline V gives CDR1 MNHEY, CDR2 SVGAGI. CDR3 length: 15 amino acids. Germline trimming cut 2 bases from V and 1 base from J; bases unmatched to any gene: 3. The CDR3 here is CASSYRLAGTDTQYF. For the CDR3, the DNA is TGTGCCAGCAGTTACCGGCTAGCGGGCACAGATACGCAGTATTTT.

This clonotype was seen only a few times. The V call is TRBV7-8, the J call TRBJ1-3; no clear D gene. CDR3 size: 16 residues. Germline V lookup: CDR1 SGHVS, CDR2 FQNEAQ. V dropped 1 base and J dropped 0 bases, with 10 bases sitting between them. As DNA, the CDR3 is TGTGCCAGCAGCTTAGGGAGGGCTCACTCTGGAAACACCATATATTTT. Translating it yields CASSLGRAHSGNTIYF.

This clonotype was detected only a few times. The CDR3 sequence: CASSLLGEKLFF. The CDR3 DNA follows: TGTGCCAGCAGCCTACTTGGGGAAAAACTGTTTTTT. This chain connects TRBV4-2 to TRBJ1-4, with unresolved D. This CDR3 is 12 amino acids long. Germline V CDR1 and CDR2: LGHNA, YNFKEQ. Trimming left V 4 bases short and J 8 bases short, with 8 bases between.

A few counts support this clonotype. As DNA, the CDR3 is TGTGCCAGCAGCTTTAGCGGGGGTCCCTCCTACAATGAGCAGTTCTTC. Amino acid sequence: CASSFSGGPSYNEQFF. The chain combines TRBV7-9 with TRBJ2-1; 9 positions agree with TRBD2. The trim removed 3 bases at V and 0 bases at J, leaving 3 bases unmatched. Germline V gives CDR1 SEHNR, CDR2 FQNEAQ (reference sequence). The CDR3 has 16 amino acids.

This clonotype was counted many times. The V call is TRBV12-3 or TRBV12-4, the J call TRBJ2-1; no clear D. Between the trimmed V and J ends, which lost 5 bases and 9 bases, there was a span of 14 bases. The CDR3 spans 13 residues. The CDR3 protein is CASSPGLPSEQFF. The CDR3 coding sequence is TGTGCCAGCAGTCCGGGTCTCCCCAGTGAGCAGTTCTTC.

In this sample, this clonotype turned up many times. CDR3 DNA: TGTGCCAGCAGTGTTTTGGGGGGCCTGGAGAACACTGAAGCTTTCTTT. Its protein product is CASSVLGGLENTEAFF. The V and J genes are TRBV6-1 and TRBJ1-1, with D maybe TRBD1 (6 bases). Germline V lookup: CDR1 MNHNS, CDR2 SASEGT. This CDR3 is 16 amino acids long. V was clipped by 4 bases and J by 1 base, with 16 bases between them.

This clonotype has at least ten counts. The V call is TRBV21-1, the J call TRBJ1-2; TRBD1, as called in the table, went unchecked against the DNA. TRBV21-1 corresponds to a pseudogene. This CDR3 spans 15 amino acids. For the CDR3, the DNA is TGTGCCAGCAGCAAAATAGACAGGGGGAACTATGGCTACACCTTC. Its protein product is CASSKIDRGNYGYTF.

The V gene is TRBV5-1, the J gene TRBJ2-4; a weak D match, TRBD2 (6 bases). The CDR3 has 17 amino acids. Trimming stripped 3 bases from V and 6 bases from J, with 22 bases between. Per the germline V gene, CDR1 is SGHRS and CDR2 is YFSETQ. CDR3 loop: CASSWNSGREVGNIQYF. For the CDR3, the DNA is TGCGCCAGCAGCTGGAACTCCGGCAGGGAGGTGGGAAACATTCAGTACTTC.

This clonotype has a count of ten or more. This chain connects TRBV7-8 to TRBJ1-5, with 8 bases aligning to TRBD1. CDR1 and CDR2 from the germline V gene are SGHVS and FQNEAQ. With 5 bases clipped from V and 7 bases from J, the junction kept 7 bases outside the gene matches. The CDR3 length is 14 residues. Here the CDR3 reads CASSQDRGAQPQHF. In nucleotides, the CDR3 is TGTGCCAGCAGCCAAGACAGGGGAGCGCAGCCCCAGCATTTT.

V is TRBV29-1 and J is TRBJ2-5; tentatively, D is TRBD1 (6 bases). The CDR3 totals 16 residues. CDR1 and CDR2 from the germline V gene are SQVTM and ANQGSEA. Trimming shortened V by 0 bases and J by 0 bases, and 14 bases separated the two germline ends. The CDR3 DNA sequence: TGCAGCGTTGAAGAGAGGGGACAACCCCACCAAGAGACCCAGTACTTC. Protein sequence: CSVEERGQPHQETQYF. Looking up the rest from reference TRBV29-1 and TRBJ2-5 gives the full variable domain: SAVISQKPSRDICQRGTSLTIQCQVDSQVTMMFWYRQQPGQSLTLIATANQGSEATYESGFVIDKFPISRPNLTFSTLTVSNMSPEDSSIYLCSVEERGQPHQETQYFGPGTRLLVL.

Details on this clonotype: A read error is possible here, since a much larger clone lies one base away. The conserved final phenylalanine or tryptophan is absent from the CDR3, which likely points to a read error. This chain joins TRBV19 and TRBJ2-7; D may correspond to TRBD1 or TRBD2 (5 bases each). In germline, CDR1 is LNHDA, CDR2 SQIVND (reference sequence). The length of the CDR3 is 12 residues. The V gene lost 11 bases and the J gene lost 4 bases, with 15 bases spanning the gap. CDR3: CASGERGYEQYS. The CDR3, as DNA: TGTGCCTCTGGGGAGAGGGGTTACGAGCAGTACTCC.

The J gene is TRBJ2-1, the V gene TRBV11-2; the D call may be TRBD1 or TRBD2 (5 bases each). Deletions cut 3 bases from V and 10 bases from J, with 7 bases between. From germline, CDR1 is SGHAT and CDR2 FQNNGV. This CDR3 has 11 residues. CDR3 in DNA: TGTGCCAGCAGCTTCTGGGACGAGCAGTTCTTC. This sequence encodes CASSFWDEQFF.